This T cell receptor beta chain was obtained from a study of T-cell reconstitution after alpha-beta-depleted transplantation in children. Points from the study as a whole: Recipient T cells and thymic progenitors that survived were the source of the high TCRbeta diversity seen at day 60 in some patients. The study reportedly traced alpha-beta T cells about two months after transplant to several hundred expanded graft clones. After one year, T-cell counts and TCRbeta diversity mostly came from new T cells.

This clonotype was detected a few times. Its specificity is not known. Molecular barcoding with unique molecular identifiers was used for the TCRbeta library. TCRdb re-called the PCR reads with MiXCR, one entry per CDR3 protein. This sample has approximately 210,000 distinct CDR3 sequences, with approximately 17% found just once. CDR1 is SGHAT and CDR2 is FQDESV in the germline V gene (reference sequence). Losses at the gene ends were 4 bases for V and 3 bases for J; bases not matched to a gene: 2. The CDR3 spans 15 residues. This chain connects TRBV11-1 to TRBJ2-1; 11 bases fit TRBD2. The sequence was obtained from a male patient between 2 and 10 years old who had a stem cell transplant for acute lymphoblastic leukemia, so the T cells may come from the graft donor. The starting material was PBMCs, mostly from graft donor cells, obtained 360 days after TCRalphabeta/CD19-depleted stem cell transplant. CDR3 loop: CASSSSGGHYNEQFF. The CDR3 DNA reads TGTGCCAGCAGCTCTAGCGGGGGGCACTACAATGAGCAGTTCTTC.